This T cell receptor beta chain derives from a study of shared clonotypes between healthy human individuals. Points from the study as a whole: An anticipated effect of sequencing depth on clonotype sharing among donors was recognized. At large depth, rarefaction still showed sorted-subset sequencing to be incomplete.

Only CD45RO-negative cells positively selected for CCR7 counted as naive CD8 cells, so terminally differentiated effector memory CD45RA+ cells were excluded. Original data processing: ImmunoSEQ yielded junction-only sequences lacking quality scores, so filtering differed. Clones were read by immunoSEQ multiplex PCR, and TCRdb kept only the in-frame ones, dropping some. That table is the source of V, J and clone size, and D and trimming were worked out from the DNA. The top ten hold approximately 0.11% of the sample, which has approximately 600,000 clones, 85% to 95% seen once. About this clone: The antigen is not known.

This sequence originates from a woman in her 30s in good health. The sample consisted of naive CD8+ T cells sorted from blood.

Written as DNA, the CDR3 is TGTGCCAGCAGCCCAGATTCGATTTATCGGGGCAGGGTGAACACCGGGGAGCTGTTTTTT. Protein product: CASSPDSIYRGRVNTGELFF. This rearrangement joins TRBV9 to TRBJ2-2; D might be TRBD1 or TRBD2, each matching 5 bases. This CDR3 comprises 20 residues. Germline V gene lookup returns CDR1 SGDLS and CDR2 YYNGEE. V lost 4 bases and J lost 1, with 26 bases in between.